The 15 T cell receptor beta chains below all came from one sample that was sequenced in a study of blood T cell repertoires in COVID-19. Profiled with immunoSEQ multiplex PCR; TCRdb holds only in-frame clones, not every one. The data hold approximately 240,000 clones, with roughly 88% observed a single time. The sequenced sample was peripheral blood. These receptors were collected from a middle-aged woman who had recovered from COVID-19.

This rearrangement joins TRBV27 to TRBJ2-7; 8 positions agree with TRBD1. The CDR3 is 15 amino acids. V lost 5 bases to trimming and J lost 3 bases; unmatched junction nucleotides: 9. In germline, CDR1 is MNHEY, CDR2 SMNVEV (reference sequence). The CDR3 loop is CASSLQTGEGYEQYF. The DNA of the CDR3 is TGTGCCAGCAGTCTCCAGACAGGGGAAGGCTACGAGCAGTACTTC.

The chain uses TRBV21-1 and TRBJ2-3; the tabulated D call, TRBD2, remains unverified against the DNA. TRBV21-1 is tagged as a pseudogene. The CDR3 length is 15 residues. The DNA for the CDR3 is TGTGCCAGCAGCAAGGGGGTTATAGAGCGGGTCCTGCAGTATTTT. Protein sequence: CASSKGVIERVLQYF.

CDR3: CASSDSRSYNSPLHF. The DNA of the CDR3 is TGTGCCAGCAGTGACAGTCGCTCCTATAATTCACCCCTCCACTTT. This sequence joins TRBV2 and TRBJ1-6, with no clear D. In germline, CDR1 is SNHLY, CDR2 FYNNEI. The CDR3 contains 15 residues. The V end lost 3 bases, the J end lost 0 bases, and 6 bases lay between the germline ends.

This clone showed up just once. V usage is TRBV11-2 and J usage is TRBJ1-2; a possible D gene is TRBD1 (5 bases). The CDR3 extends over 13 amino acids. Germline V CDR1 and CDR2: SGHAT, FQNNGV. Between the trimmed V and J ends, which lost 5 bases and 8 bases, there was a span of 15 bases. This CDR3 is CASSTSGLSGYTF. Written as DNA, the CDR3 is TGTGCCAGCAGCACCTCAGGGTTGTCAGGCTACACCTTC.

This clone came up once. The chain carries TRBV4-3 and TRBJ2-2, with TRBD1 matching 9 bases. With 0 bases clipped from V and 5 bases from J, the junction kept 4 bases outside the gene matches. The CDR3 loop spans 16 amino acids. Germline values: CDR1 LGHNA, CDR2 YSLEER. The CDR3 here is CASSQDLGQGTGELFF. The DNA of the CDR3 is TGCGCCAGCAGCCAAGATTTAGGACAGGGGACCGGGGAGCTGTTTTTT.

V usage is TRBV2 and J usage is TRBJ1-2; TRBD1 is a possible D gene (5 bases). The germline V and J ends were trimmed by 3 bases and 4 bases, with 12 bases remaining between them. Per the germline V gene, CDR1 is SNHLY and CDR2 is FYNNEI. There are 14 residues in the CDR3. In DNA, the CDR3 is TGTGCCAGCAGTGACCAGGGAGGGGTCTATGGCTACACCTTC. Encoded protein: CASSDQGGVYGYTF.

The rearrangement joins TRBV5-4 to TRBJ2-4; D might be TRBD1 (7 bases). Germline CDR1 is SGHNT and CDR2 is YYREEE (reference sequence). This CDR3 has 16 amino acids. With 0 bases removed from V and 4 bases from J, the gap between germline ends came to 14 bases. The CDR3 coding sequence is TGTGCCAGCAGCTTGGCAGGGGGGAATGGGAAAAACATTCAGTACTTC. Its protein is CASSLAGGNGKNIQYF.

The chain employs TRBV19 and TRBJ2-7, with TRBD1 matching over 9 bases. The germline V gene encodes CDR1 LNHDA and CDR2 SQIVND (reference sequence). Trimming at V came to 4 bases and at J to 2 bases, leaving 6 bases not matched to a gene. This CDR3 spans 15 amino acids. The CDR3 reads CASSKAGTGPYEQYF. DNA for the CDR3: TGTGCCAGTAGTAAAGCCGGGACAGGGCCCTACGAGCAGTACTTC. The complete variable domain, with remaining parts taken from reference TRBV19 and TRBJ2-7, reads DGGITQSPKYLFRKEGQNVTLSCEQNLNHDAMYWYRQDPGQGLRLIYYSQIVNDFQKGDIAEGYSVSREKKESFPLTVTSAQKNPTAFYLCASSKAGTGPYEQYFGPGTRLTVT.

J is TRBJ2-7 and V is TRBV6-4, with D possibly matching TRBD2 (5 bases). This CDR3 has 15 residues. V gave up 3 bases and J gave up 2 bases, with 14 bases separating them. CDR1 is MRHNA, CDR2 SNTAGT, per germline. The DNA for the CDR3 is TGTGCCAGCAGTGATTCTTCTTTGGAGGCCTACGAGCAGTACTTC. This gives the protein CASSDSSLEAYEQYF.

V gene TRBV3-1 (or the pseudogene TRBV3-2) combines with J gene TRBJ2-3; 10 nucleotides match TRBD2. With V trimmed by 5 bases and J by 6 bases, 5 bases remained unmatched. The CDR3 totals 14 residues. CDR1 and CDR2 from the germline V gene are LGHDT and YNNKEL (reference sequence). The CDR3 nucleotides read TGTGCCAGCAGCTTAGCGGGGGGCAGGGATACGCAGTATTTT. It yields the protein CASSLAGGRDTQYF.

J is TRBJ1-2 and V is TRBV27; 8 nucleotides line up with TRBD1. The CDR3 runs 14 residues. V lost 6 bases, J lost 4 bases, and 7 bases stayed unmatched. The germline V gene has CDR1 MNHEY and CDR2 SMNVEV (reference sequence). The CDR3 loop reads CASRRQGAVYGYTF. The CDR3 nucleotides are TGTGCCAGCAGGCGGCAGGGGGCTGTCTATGGCTACACCTTC.

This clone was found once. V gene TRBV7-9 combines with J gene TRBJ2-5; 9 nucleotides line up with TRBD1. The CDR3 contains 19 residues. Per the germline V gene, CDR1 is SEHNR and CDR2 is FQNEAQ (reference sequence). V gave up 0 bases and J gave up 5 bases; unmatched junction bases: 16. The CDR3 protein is CASSLAEQGALQYSETQYF. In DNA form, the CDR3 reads TGTGCCAGCAGCTTAGCCGAACAGGGGGCGCTTCAATATAGTGAGACCCAGTACTTC.

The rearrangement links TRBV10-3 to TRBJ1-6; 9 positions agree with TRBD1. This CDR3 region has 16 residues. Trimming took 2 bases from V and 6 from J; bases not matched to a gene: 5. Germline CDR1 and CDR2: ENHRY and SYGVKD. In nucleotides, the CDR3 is TGTGCCATCAGTGAGCGGGGACAGGGATCTAATTCACCCCTCCACTTT. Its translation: CAISERGQGSNSPLHF.

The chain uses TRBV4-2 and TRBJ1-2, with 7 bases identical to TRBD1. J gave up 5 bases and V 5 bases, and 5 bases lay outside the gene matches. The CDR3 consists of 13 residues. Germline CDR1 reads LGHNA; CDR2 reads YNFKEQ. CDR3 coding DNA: TGTGCCAGCAGCTATGGGACAGATTATGGCTACACCTTC. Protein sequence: CASSYGTDYGYTF.

CDR3 region: CASSLSREKLFF. The CDR3 DNA follows: TGTGCCAGCAGTTTAAGCCGCGAAAAACTGTTTTTT. This chain links TRBV12-3 or TRBV12-4 with TRBJ1-4; no firm D call. The CDR3 spans 12 residues. With 2 bases removed from V and 8 bases from J, the gap between germline ends came to 6 bases.